Following are 8 T cell receptor beta chains from one sample sequenced in a study of cytomegalovirus exposure and HLA in healthy donors. PCR amplification relied on 60 Vbeta primers (plus 13 Jbeta primers). Profiled with immunoSEQ multiplex PCR; TCRdb holds only in-frame clones, not every one. The sample yields 130,000 to 150,000 clones, over 60% seen once. The sequenced material came from PBMCs. The receptors shown here come from a woman in her twenties or thirties in good health and CMV-seropositive.

V gene TRBV2 combines with J gene TRBJ1-5; D possibly corresponds to TRBD1 (5 bases). Germline V CDR1 and CDR2: SNHLY, FYNNEI. V dropped 4 bases and J dropped 4 bases, with 11 bases sitting between them. This CDR3 is built from 14 residues. The CDR3 sequence: CASSAQSGNQPQHF. The CDR3 coding sequence is TGTGCCAGCAGTGCCCAATCAGGGAATCAGCCCCAGCATTTT.

This sequence joins TRBV27 and TRBJ1-4; unclear D gene. V dropped 6 bases and J dropped 4 bases, with 12 bases sitting between them. The CDR3 has 14 residues. Per germline, CDR1 MNHEY and CDR2 SMNVEV (reference sequence). For the CDR3, the DNA is TGTGCCAGCAGACCGGGTCGAAGTAATGAAAAACTGTTTTTT. Residues: CASRPGRSNEKLFF.

V is TRBV25-1 and J is TRBJ2-1, with 9 bases identical to TRBD2. Looked up from germline, CDR1 is MGHDK and CDR2 is SYGVNS. The CDR3 length is 15 residues. V gave up 1 base and J gave up 4 bases; unmatched junction bases: 2. CDR3 sequence: CASSEWRGGYNEQFF. The DNA of the CDR3 is TGTGCCAGCAGTGAATGGCGGGGGGGATACAATGAGCAGTTCTTC.

The chain is built from TRBV18 and TRBJ1-2, with 8 bases aligning to TRBD1. Germline V gene data show CDR1 as KGHSH and CDR2 as LQKENI. The CDR3 covers 14 residues. The ends lost 3 bases at V and 7 bases at J; junction bases unmatched: 7. CDR3 bases: TGTGCCAGCTCACCCCTGGACAGGGCGGGTGGCTACACCTTC. This gives the protein CASSPLDRAGGYTF. Complete variable domain (other parts from reference TRBV18 and TRBJ1-2): NAGVMQNPRHLVRRRGQEARLRCSPMKGHSHVYWYRQLPEEGLKFMVYLQKENIIDESGMPKERFSAEFPKEGPSILRIQQVVRGDSAAYFCASSPLDRAGGYTFGSGTRLTVV.

This clone appeared a few times. DNA for the CDR3: TGTGCCAGCAGTGAAGCGCGGGGATCAGCTAATGAAAAACTGTTTTTT. It encodes CASSEARGSANEKLFF. This chain connects TRBV6-1 to TRBJ1-4, with no clear D. With 0 bases removed from V and 3 bases from J, the gap between germline ends came to 11 bases. Germline loops: CDR1 MNHNS, CDR2 SASEGT. The length of the CDR3 is 16 residues.

The rearrangement joins TRBV5-4 to TRBJ2-7; D remains unclear. The germline CDR1 and CDR2 sequences are SGHNT and YYREEE (reference sequence). The length of the CDR3 is 12 residues. V was clipped by 4 bases and J by 6 bases, with 11 bases between them. This chain's CDR3 is CASSTDWREQYF. The CDR3 DNA follows: TGTGCCAGCAGCACTGACTGGCGCGAGCAGTACTTC.

The V gene is TRBV5-6, the J gene TRBJ1-1, with D maybe TRBD1 (5 bases). Trimming removed 0 bases at V and 10 bases at J, with 7 bases between. CDR1 is SGHDT, CDR2 YYEEEE, per germline. CDR3 length equals 11 residues. Written as DNA, the CDR3 is TGTGCCAGCAGCTTGGCAGGGATAGCTTTCTTT. This codes for CASSLAGIAFF. Based on the CDR3 plus reference TRBV5-6 and TRBJ1-1, the full variable domain is DAGVTQSPTHLIKTRGQQVTLRCSPKSGHDTVSWYQQALGQGPQFIFQYYEEEERQRGNFPDRFSGHQFPNYSSELNVNALLLGDSALYLCASSLAGIAFFGQGTRLTVV.

The V gene is TRBV27, the J gene TRBJ2-3, with 9 bases that match TRBD1. Per the germline V gene, CDR1 is MNHEY and CDR2 is SMNVEV (reference sequence). J gave up 3 bases and V 4 bases, and 11 bases lay outside the gene matches. The CDR3 totals 17 residues. This chain's CDR3 is CASSSPGTGWRTDTQYF. The CDR3 DNA reads as TGTGCCAGCAGTTCCCCCGGGACAGGGTGGCGAACAGATACGCAGTATTTT.